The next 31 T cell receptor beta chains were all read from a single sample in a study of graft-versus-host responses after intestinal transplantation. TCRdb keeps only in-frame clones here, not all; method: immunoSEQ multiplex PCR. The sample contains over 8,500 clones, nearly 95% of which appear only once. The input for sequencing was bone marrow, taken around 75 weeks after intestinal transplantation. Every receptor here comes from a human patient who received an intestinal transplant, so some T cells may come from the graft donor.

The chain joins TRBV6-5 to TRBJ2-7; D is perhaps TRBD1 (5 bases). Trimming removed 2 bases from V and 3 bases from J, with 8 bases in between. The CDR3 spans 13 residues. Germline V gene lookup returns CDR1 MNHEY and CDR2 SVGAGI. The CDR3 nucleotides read TGTGCCAGCAGTTACGGCAGGGACTACGAGCAGTACTTC. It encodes CASSYGRDYEQYF.

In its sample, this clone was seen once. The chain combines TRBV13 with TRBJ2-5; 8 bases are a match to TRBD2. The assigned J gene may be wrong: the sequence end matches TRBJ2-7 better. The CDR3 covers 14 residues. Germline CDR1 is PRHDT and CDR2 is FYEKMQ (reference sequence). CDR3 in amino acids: CASSLGTSPYEQYF. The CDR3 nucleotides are TGTGCCAGCAGCTTGGGGACTAGTCCCTACGAGCAGTACTTC.

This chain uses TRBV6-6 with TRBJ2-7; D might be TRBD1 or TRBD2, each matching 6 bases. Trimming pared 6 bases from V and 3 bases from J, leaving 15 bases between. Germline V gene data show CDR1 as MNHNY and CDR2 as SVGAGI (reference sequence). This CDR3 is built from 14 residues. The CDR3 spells CASRGASADYEQYF. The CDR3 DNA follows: TGTGCCAGCAGGGGGGCTAGCGCGGACTACGAGCAGTACTTC.

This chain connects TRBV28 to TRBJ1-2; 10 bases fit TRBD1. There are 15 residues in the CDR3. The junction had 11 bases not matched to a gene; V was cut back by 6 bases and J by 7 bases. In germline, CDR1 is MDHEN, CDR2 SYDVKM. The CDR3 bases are TGTGCCAGCAGCGACAGGGGGCGCCCCTTTGGTGGCTACACCTTC. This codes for CASSDRGRPFGGYTF.

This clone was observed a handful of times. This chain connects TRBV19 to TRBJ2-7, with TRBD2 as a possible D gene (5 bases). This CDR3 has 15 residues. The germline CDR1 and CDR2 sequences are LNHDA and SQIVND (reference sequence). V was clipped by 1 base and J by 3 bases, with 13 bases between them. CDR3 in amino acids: CASSIGLAGGYEQYF. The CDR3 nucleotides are TGTGCCAGTAGTATAGGTCTAGCCGGCGGCTACGAGCAGTACTTC.

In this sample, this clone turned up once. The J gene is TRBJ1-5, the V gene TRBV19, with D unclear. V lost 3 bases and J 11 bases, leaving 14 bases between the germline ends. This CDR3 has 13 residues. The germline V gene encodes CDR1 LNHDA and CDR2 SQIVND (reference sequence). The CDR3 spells CASSIHPPVSQHF. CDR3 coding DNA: TGTGCCAGTAGTATTCATCCCCCTGTATCCCAGCATTTT.

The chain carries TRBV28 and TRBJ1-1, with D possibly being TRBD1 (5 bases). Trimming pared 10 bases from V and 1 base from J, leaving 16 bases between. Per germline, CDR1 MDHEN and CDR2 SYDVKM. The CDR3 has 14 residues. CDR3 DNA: TGTGCCACCAGCCGCGGGGGGGGGAACACTGAAGCTTTCTTT. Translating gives CATSRGGGNTEAFF.

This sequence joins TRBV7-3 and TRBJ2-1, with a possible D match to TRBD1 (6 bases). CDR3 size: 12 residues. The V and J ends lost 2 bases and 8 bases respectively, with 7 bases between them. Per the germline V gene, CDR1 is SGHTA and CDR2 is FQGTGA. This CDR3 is CASSLQGYEQFF. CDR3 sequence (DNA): TGTGCCAGCAGCTTACAGGGGTATGAGCAGTTCTTC.

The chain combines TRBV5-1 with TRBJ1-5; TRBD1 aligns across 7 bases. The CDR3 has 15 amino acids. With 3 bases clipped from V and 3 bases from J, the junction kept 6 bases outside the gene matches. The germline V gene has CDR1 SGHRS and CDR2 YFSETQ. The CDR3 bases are TGCGCCAGCAGCTGGGATGGACAGGCCAATCAGCCCCAGCATTTT. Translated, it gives CASSWDGQANQPQHF.

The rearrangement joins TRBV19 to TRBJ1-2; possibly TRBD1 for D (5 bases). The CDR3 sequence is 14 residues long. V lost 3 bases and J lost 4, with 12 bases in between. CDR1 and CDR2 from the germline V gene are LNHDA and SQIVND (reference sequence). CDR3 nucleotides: TGTGCCAGTAGTATGGCAGGGAGGAGCTATGGCTACACCTTC. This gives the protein CASSMAGRSYGYTF.

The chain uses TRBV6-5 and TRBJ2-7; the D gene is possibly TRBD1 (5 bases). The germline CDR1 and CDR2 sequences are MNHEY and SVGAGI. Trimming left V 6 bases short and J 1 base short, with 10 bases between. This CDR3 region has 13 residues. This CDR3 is CASSPTVSYEQYF. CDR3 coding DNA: TGTGCCAGCAGCCCGACAGTATCCTACGAGCAGTACTTC.

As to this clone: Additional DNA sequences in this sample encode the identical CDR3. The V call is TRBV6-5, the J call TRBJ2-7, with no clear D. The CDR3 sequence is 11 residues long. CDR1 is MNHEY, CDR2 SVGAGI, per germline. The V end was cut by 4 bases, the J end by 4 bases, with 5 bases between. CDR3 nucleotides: TGTGCCAGCAGTTGGAAATACGAGCAGTACTTC. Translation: CASSWKYEQYF.

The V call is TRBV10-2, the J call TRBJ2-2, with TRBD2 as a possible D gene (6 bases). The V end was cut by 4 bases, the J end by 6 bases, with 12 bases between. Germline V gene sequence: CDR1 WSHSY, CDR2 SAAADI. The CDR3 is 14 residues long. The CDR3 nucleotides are TGCGCCAGCAGTGCGGGAGAAAGCCCCGGGGAGCTGTTTTTT. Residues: CASSAGESPGELFF.

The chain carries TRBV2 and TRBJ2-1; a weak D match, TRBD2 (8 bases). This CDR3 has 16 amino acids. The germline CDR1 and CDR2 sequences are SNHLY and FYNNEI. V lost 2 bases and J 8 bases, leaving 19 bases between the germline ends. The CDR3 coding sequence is TGTGCCAGCAGTGAAATTCCGGGACTAGGGGGCGATGAGCAGTTCTTC. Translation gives CASSEIPGLGGDEQFF.

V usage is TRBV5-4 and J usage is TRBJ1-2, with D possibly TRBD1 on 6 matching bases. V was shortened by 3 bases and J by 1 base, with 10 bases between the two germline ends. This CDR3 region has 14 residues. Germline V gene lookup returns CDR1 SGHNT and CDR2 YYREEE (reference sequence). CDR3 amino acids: CASSSVQGNYGYTF. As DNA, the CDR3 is TGTGCCAGCAGCTCGGTACAGGGTAACTATGGCTACACCTTC.

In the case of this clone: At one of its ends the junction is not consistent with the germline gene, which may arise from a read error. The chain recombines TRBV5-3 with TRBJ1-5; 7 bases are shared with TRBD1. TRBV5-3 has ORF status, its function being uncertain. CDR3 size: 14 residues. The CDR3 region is CASSLGQSNQPQHF. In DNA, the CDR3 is TGTGCCAGCAGCTTGGGACAGAGCAATCAGCCCCAGCATTTT.

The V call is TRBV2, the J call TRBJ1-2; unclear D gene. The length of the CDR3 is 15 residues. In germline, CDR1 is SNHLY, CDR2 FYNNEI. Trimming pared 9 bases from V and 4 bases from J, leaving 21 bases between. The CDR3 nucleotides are TGTGCCAGACAAGCAGGCGGGGAGCTTAGCTATGGCTACACCTTC. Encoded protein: CARQAGGELSYGYTF.

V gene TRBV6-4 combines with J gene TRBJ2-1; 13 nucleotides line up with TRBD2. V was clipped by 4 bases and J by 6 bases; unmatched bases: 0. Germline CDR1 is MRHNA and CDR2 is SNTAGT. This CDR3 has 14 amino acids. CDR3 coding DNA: TGTGCCAGCAGTGGGACTAGCGGGAGCAATGAGCAGTTCTTC. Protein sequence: CASSGTSGSNEQFF.

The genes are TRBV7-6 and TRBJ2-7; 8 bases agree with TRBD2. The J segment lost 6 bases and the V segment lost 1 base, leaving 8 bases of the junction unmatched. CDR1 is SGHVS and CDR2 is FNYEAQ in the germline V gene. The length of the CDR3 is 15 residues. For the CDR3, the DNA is TGTGCCAGCAGCTTAGACGGGAGGGCCCTGGGCGAGCAGTACTTC. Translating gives CASSLDGRALGEQYF.

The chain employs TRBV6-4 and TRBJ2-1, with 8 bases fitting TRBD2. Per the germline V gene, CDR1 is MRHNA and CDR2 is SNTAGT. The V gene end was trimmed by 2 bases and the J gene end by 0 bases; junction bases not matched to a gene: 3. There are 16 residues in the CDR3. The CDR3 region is CASSDLSGASYNEQFF. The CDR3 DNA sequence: TGTGCCAGCAGTGACCTTAGCGGGGCCTCCTACAATGAGCAGTTCTTC.

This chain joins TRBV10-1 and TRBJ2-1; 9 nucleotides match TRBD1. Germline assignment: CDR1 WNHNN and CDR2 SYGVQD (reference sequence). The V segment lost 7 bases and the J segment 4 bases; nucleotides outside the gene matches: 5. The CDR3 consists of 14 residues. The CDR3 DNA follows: TGCGCCAGCACGGGACAGGGAATTTACAATGAGCAGTTCTTC. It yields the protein CASTGQGIYNEQFF.

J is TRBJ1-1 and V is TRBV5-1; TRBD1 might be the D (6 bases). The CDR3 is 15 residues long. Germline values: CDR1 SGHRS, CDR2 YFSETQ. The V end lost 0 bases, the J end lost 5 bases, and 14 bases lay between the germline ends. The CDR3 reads CASSLAQGGRTEAFF. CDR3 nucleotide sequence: TGCGCCAGCAGCTTGGCCCAAGGGGGTCGTACTGAAGCTTTCTTT.

CDR3 nucleotides: TGTGCCAGCAGTTTGGTGAGCGGGAGACGGGGCACAGATACGCAGTATTTT. Its translation: CASSLVSGRRGTDTQYF. This chain uses TRBV27 with TRBJ2-3; TRBD2 aligns across 8 bases. V lost 3 bases and J lost 1; bases outside the gene matches: 9. The CDR3 has 17 amino acids. Germline loops: CDR1 MNHEY, CDR2 SMNVEV (reference sequence).

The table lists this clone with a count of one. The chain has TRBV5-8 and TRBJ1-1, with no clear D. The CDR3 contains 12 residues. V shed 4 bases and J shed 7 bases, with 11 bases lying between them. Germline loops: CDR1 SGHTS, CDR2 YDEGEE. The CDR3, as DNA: TGTGCCAGCAGCCCTCTGGCAGTTGAAGCTTTCTTT. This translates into CASSPLAVEAFF.

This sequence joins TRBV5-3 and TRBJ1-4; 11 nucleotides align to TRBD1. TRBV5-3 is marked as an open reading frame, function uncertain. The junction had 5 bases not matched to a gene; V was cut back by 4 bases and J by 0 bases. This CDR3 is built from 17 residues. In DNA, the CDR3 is TGTGCCAGAAGCCCGGACAGGGGGCCTGCAACTAATGAAAAACTGTTTTTT. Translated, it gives CARSPDRGPATNEKLFF.

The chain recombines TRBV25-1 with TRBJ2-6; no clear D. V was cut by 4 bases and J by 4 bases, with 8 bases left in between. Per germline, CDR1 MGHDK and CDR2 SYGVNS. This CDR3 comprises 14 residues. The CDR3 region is CASSALSGANVLTF. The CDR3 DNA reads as TGTGCCAGCAGTGCTTTAAGCGGGGCCAACGTCCTGACTTTC.

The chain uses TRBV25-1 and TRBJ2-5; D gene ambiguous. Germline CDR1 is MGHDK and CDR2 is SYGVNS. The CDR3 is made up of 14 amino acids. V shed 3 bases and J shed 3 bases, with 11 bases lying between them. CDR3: CASSERSHEETQYF. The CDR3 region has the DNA TGTGCCAGCAGTGAGAGGAGTCATGAAGAGACCCAGTACTTC.

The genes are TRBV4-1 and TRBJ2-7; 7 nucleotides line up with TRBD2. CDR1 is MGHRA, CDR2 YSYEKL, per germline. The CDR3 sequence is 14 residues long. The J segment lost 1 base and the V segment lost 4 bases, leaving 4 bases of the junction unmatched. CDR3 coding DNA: TGCGCCAGCAGCCCCCAACTAGCGTCCTACGAGCAGTACTTC. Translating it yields CASSPQLASYEQYF.

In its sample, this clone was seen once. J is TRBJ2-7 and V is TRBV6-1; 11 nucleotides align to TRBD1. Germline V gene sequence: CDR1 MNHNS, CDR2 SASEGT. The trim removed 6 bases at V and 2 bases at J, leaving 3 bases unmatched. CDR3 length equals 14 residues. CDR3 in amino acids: CASRGDRGTYEQYF. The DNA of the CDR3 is TGTGCCAGCAGGGGGGACAGGGGGACCTACGAGCAGTACTTC.

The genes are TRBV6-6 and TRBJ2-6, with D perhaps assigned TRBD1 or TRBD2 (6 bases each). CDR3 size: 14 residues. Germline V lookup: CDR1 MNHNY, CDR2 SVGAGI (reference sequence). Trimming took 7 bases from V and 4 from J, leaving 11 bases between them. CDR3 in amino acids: CASTGAGGANVLTF. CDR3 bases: TGTGCCAGCACAGGGGCGGGAGGGGCCAACGTCCTGACTTTC.

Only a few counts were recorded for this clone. The CDR3 DNA reads as TGTGCCAGCAGGGGCGGGAGCACCTACGAGCAGTACTTC. Translating it yields CASRGGSTYEQYF. The chain carries TRBV7-8 and TRBJ2-7; 7 nucleotides agree with TRBD2. The V gene's germline CDR1 is SGHVS and CDR2 FQNEAQ. The V segment lost 6 bases and the J segment 2 bases; nucleotides outside the gene matches: 4. The CDR3 runs 13 residues.